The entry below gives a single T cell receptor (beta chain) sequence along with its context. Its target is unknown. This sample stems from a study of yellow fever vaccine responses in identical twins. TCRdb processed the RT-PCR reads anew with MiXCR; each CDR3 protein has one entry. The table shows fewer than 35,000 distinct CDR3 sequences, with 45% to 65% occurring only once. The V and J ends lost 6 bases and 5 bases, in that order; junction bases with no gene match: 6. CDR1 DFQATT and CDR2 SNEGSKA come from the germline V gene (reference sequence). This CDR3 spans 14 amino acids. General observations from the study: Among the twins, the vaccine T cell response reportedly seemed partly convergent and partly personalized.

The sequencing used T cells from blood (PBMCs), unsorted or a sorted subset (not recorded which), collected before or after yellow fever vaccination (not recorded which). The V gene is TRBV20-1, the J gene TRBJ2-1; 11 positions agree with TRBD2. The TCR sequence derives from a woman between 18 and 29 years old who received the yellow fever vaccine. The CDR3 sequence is CSAPTSGNHNEQFF. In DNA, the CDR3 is TGCAGTGCCCCGACTAGCGGGAACCACAATGAGCAGTTCTTC.